This record concerns one T cell receptor beta chain sequence. The antigen is not known. This sample is drawn from a study of cytomegalovirus exposure and HLA in healthy donors. This PCR relied on a set of 60 Vbeta primers and 13 Jbeta primers. Sequencing used immunoSEQ multiplex PCR; TCRdb keeps in-frame clones, though not all of them. The listing contains under 250,000 clones. Germline CDR1 is MDHEN and CDR2 is SYDVKM. The CDR3 spans 14 residues. The ends lost 4 bases at V and 4 bases at J; junction bases unmatched: 2. Study observations and caveats: The study designated about 160 TCR beta chains cytomegalovirus-associated. Presence/absence analyses assumed roughly uniform sequencing depth across donors.

The sample comprised PBMCs. This receptor was obtained from a girl aged 2 to 9 in good health and CMV-seropositive. The rearrangement joins TRBV28 to TRBJ1-4; 8 bases line up with TRBD1. The CDR3 is CASSSGGDNEKLFF. In DNA, the CDR3 is TGTGCCAGCAGTTCAGGGGGCGATAATGAAAAACTGTTTTTT.